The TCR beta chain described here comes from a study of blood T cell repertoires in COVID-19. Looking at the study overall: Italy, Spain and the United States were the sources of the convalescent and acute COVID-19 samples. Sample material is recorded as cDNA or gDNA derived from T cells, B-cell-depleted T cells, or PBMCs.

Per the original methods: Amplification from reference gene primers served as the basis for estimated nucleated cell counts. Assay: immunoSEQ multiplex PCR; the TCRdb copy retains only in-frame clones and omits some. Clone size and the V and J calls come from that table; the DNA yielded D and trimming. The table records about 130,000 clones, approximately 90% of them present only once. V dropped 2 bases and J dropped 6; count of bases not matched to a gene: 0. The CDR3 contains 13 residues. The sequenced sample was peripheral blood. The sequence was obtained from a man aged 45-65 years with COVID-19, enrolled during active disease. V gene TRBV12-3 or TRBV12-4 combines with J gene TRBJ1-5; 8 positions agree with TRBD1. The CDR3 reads CASSLQGAQPQHF. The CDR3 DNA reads TGTGCCAGCAGTTTACAGGGGGCTCAGCCCCAGCATTTT.